This T cell receptor (beta chain) was captured by sequencing in a study of blood T cells in healthy people across ages. Study-level findings and limits: The long-lived group displayed more naive CD4+ cells, plus higher diversity, than the aged donors did.

The CDR3 is 16 residues long. Germline V lookup: CDR1 WSHSY, CDR2 SAAADI. Of note for this clonotype: Its antigen is unknown.

A second PCR, run for about 6 to 12 cycles, used a sample-barcoded 5' primer plus a J-beta primer mix. The template-switch adaptor was a 5' adaptor with 12 random nucleotides. It tagged each cDNA molecule. A single record per CDR3 protein comes from TCRdb applying MiXCR to the 5' RACE reads. Counted here are roughly 1,100,000 distinct CDR3 sequences, approximately 25% occurring once; the ten biggest clones make up 0.65% to 0.95%. This sample also belongs to another study, concerning T cells of mothers and their children. That work contributes: Sample barcodes and 2-4 random nucleotides were added by the M1S primer of the second PCR.

The sequence came from a girl aged 2-10 years in good health. The V gene is TRBV10-2, the J gene TRBJ2-7, with 9 nucleotides matching TRBD2. The tail of the sequence fits TRBJ2-5 better, so the J call may be wrong. Sequenced input: blood. CDR3 in amino acids: CASSERLAGLQATQYF. The CDR3 nucleotides are TGCGCCAGCAGTGAACGGCTAGCGGGACTCCAGGCGACCCAGTACTTC.